These 31 T cell receptor beta chains share one sample of origin, sequenced in a study of CD8+CD57+ T cells in acquired aplastic anemia. Profiling that covered TCR beta VDJ and CDR3 relied on genomic DNA as its template. A single record per CDR3 protein comes from TCRdb applying MiXCR to the reads. The table has some 130,000 distinct CDR3 sequences, 41% seen once. What was sequenced was sorted CD4+, CD8+, or CD8+CD57+ T cells (not recorded which) from PBMCs. The receptors shown here come from a human donor in good health, serving as a control.

As to this clonotype: A much larger clone lies one base from this, so it may be a read error. The chain links TRBV6-5 to TRBJ1-2; the D gene is possibly TRBD1 (5 bases). The CDR3 runs 15 residues. From germline, CDR1 is MNHEY and CDR2 SVGAGI. CDR3 protein: CASSYSMWGEAGCTF. CDR3 nucleotides: TGTGCCAGCAGTTACTCGATGTGGGGGGAGGCTGGCTGCACCTTC.

This clonotype was picked up a small number of times. The chain is built from TRBV27 and TRBJ1-5; D remains ambiguous. This CDR3 has 12 amino acids. Per germline, CDR1 MNHEY and CDR2 SMNVEV (reference sequence). Deletions cut 6 bases from V and 4 bases from J, with 7 bases between. CDR3 sequence: CASRSLNQPQHF. The CDR3 DNA reads TGTGCCAGCAGATCTTTGAATCAGCCCCAGCATTTT.

The V gene is TRBV2, the J gene TRBJ2-5, with TRBD1 matching 11 bases. The last part of the DNA fits TRBJ2-7 better; the J call may be wrong. Germline V gives CDR1 SNHLY, CDR2 FYNNEI. The CDR3 runs 14 residues. The CDR3 DNA sequence: TGTGCCAGCAGGGCAGGACAGGGGGCTTACGAGCAGTACTTC. This sequence encodes CASRAGQGAYEQYF.

This clonotype was counted at least ten times. CDR3 region: CATSDRGVGGHSRETQYF. The CDR3 DNA reads TGTGCCACCAGTGATCGGGGGGTCGGGGGACATTCTAGGGAGACCCAGTACTTC. This chain uses TRBV24-1 with TRBJ2-5, with D tentatively TRBD2 (7 bases). The CDR3 length is 18 residues. Trimming cost V 3 bases and J 5 bases, with 24 bases left between them. CDR1 KGHDR and CDR2 SFDVKD come from the germline V gene.

This clonotype was seen many times. The CDR3 sequence is CASSRTSGAYEQYF. The CDR3 coding sequence is TGTGCCAGCTCAAGGACTAGCGGGGCCTACGAGCAGTACTTC. The chain couples TRBV6-1 to TRBJ2-7, with TRBD2 identical over 12 bases. Germline V CDR1 and CDR2: MNHNS, SASEGT. The CDR3 loop spans 14 amino acids. The V gene end was trimmed by 8 bases and the J gene end by 2 bases; junction bases not matched to a gene: 4.

The chain uses TRBV29-1 and TRBJ1-2, with D unresolved. Trimming cost V 7 bases and J 8 bases, with 11 bases left between them. The length of the CDR3 is 10 residues. Germline CDR1 and CDR2: SQVTM and ANQGSEA. This chain's CDR3 is CSAGEDGYTF. The CDR3 DNA reads as TGCAGCGCCGGCGAGGACGGCTACACCTTC.

In its sample, this clonotype was seen a few times. As DNA, the CDR3 is TGCAGCGTTGTAGACGGCAATGAGCAGTTCTTC. Residues: CSVVDGNEQFF. The J gene is TRBJ2-1, the V gene TRBV29-1; D unclear. Trimming removed 4 bases from V and 6 bases from J, with 7 bases in between. Germline V gene data show CDR1 as SQVTM and CDR2 as ANQGSEA. The CDR3 has 11 amino acids.

This clonotype appeared many times. It is unclear where the CDR3 begins or ends on the DNA, so no DNA is shown, and the CDR3 is as TCRdb lists it. This chain connects TRBV12-3 or TRBV12-4 to TRBJ1-2; the table's TRBD1 call for D was not verified on the DNA. The CDR3 contains 11 residues when both ends are counted. The CDR3 here is CASSTSGAYTF.

Details on this clonotype: Given a much more abundant clone one base away, this may be a read error. The chain combines TRBV20-1 with TRBJ1-2; no reliable D call. Germline values: CDR1 DFQATT, CDR2 SNEGSKA (reference sequence). The CDR3 covers 11 residues. The V gene lost 8 bases and the J gene lost 8 bases, with 15 bases spanning the gap. The CDR3 DNA reads as TGCAGTACTCCCAGGACCGAAGGCTACACCTTC. Its protein product is CSTPRTEGYTF.

V usage is TRBV2 and J usage is TRBJ2-7, with 7 positions matching TRBD1. This CDR3 is built from 14 residues. Germline V gives CDR1 SNHLY, CDR2 FYNNEI. J was trimmed by 2 bases and V by 7 bases; bases with no gene match: 8. The CDR3 region has the DNA TGTGCCAGCACTGACAGGGTAGTCACCTACGAGCAGTACTTC. Its protein product is CASTDRVVTYEQYF.

In this sample, this clonotype turned up many times. The chain links TRBV20-1 to TRBJ1-5; D unresolved. The CDR3 runs to 12 residues. The ends were cut back, 1 base at V and 3 bases at J, with 4 bases in the middle. Germline V gene sequence: CDR1 DFQATT, CDR2 SNEGSKA (reference sequence). The CDR3 sequence: CSARGDNQPQHF. In DNA, the CDR3 is TGCAGTGCTAGAGGTGACAATCAGCCCCAGCATTTT.

Ten or more counts support this clonotype. This chain connects TRBV19 to TRBJ1-3; D remains unclear. The CDR3 sequence is 15 residues long. V lost 3 bases and J lost 3, with 12 bases in between. CDR1 LNHDA and CDR2 SQIVND come from the germline V gene (reference sequence). The CDR3 DNA sequence: TGTGCCAGTAGTATGGGCCCTTCAGTTGGAAACACCATATATTTT. Translating it yields CASSMGPSVGNTIYF. Based on the CDR3 plus reference TRBV19 and TRBJ1-3, the full variable domain is DGGITQSPKYLFRKEGQNVTLSCEQNLNHDAMYWYRQDPGQGLRLIYYSQIVNDFQKGDIAEGYSVSREKKESFPLTVTSAQKNPTAFYLCASSMGPSVGNTIYFGEGSWLTVV.

The J gene is TRBJ2-2, the V gene TRBV3-1; the match to TRBD2 covers 13 bases. Germline CDR1 is LGHDT and CDR2 is YNNKEL (reference sequence). V lost 3 bases to trimming and J lost 0 bases; unmatched junction nucleotides: 4. This CDR3 region has 18 residues. CDR3 sequence reads: CASSHGGLAGTNTGELFF. CDR3 nucleotide sequence: TGTGCCAGCAGCCACGGGGGACTAGCGGGAACGAACACCGGGGAGCTGTTTTTT. The full variable domain, in which reference TRBV3-1 and TRBJ2-2 provide the parts outside the CDR3, is DTAVSQTPKYLVTQMGNDKSIKCEQNLGHDTMYWYKQDSKKFLKIMFSYNNKELIINETVPNRFSPKSPDKAHLNLHINSLELGDSAVYFCASSHGGLAGTNTGELFFGEGSRLTVL.

This clonotype has ten or more counts. This chain connects TRBV9 to TRBJ2-6; the D gene is possibly TRBD1 (7 bases). The CDR3 is 17 residues long. CDR1 is SGDLS and CDR2 is YYNGEE in the germline V gene. V was shortened by 3 bases and J by 0 bases, with 13 bases between the two germline ends. The CDR3 bases are TGTGCCAGCAGCGGGCGGGACAGACACTCTGGGGCCAACGTCCTGACTTTC. Protein sequence: CASSGRDRHSGANVLTF.

In its sample, this clonotype was seen a few times. This chain connects TRBV19 to TRBJ1-5; TRBD1 matches at 7 bases. Trimming took 6 bases from V and 1 from J; bases not matched to a gene: 3. CDR1 is LNHDA and CDR2 is SQIVND in the germline V gene (reference sequence). The CDR3 is 14 residues long. CDR3 in amino acids: CASSGDSSNQPQHF. DNA for the CDR3: TGTGCCAGTAGCGGGGACAGCAGCAATCAGCCCCAGCATTTT.

V gene TRBV10-3 combines with J gene TRBJ1-1; the match to TRBD1 covers 8 bases. This CDR3 has 13 residues. V gave up 6 bases and J gave up 6 bases; unmatched junction bases: 6. The germline gives CDR1 ENHRY, CDR2 SYGVKD. This CDR3 reads CAIRGTGGSEAFF. The CDR3, as DNA: TGTGCCATCAGAGGGACAGGTGGATCTGAAGCTTTCTTT.

This clonotype was observed at least ten times. The chain couples TRBV6-5 to TRBJ2-3; possible D gene TRBD1, 5 bases. CDR3 size: 16 residues. Trimming pared 4 bases from V and 4 bases from J, leaving 18 bases between. Germline CDR1 MNHEY, CDR2 SVGAGI. This chain's CDR3 is CASSSYQGRVSDTQYF. The CDR3 coding sequence is TGTGCCAGCAGTTCCTATCAGGGAAGGGTATCAGATACGCAGTATTTT.

This clonotype was counted at least ten times. The chain is built from TRBV5-1 and TRBJ1-5, with a weak D call TRBD1 (5 bases). The V gene lost 0 bases and the J gene lost 6 bases, with 13 bases spanning the gap. Germline loops: CDR1 SGHRS, CDR2 YFSETQ. This CDR3 region has 15 residues. The CDR3 protein is CASSLGGGSSQPQHF. CDR3 bases: TGCGCCAGCAGCTTGGGCGGGGGAAGTAGTCAGCCCCAGCATTTT.

A note on this clonotype: A much bigger clone sits one base away, suggesting this may be a read error. The chain combines TRBV9 with TRBJ2-4, with D maybe TRBD2 (6 bases). The V end lost 0 bases, the J end lost 8 bases, and 15 bases lay between the germline ends. The germline V gene has CDR1 SGDLS and CDR2 YYNGEE. This CDR3 contains 15 residues. CDR3 in amino acids: CASSVVPGVEYIQYF. For the CDR3, the DNA is TGTGCCAGCAGCGTAGTTCCGGGGGTGGAATACATTCAGTACTTC.

Concerning this clonotype itself: A much larger clone differs from this one at a single base, so this may be a read error. The rearrangement joins TRBV4-2 to TRBJ2-5, with D possibly TRBD1 on 6 matching bases. This CDR3 contains 12 residues. Germline lookup yields CDR1 LGHNA and CDR2 YNFKEQ. CDR3 coding DNA: TGTGCCAGCAGGACAGGTCAAGAGACCCAGCACTTC. Translated: CASRTGQETQHF.

This clonotype was detected many times. The chain links TRBV7-9 to TRBJ1-2, with a possible D match to TRBD1 (5 bases). There are 13 residues in the CDR3. CDR1 is SEHNR, CDR2 FQNEAQ, per germline (reference sequence). Deletions cut 5 bases from V and 6 bases from J, with 13 bases between. CDR3 sequence reads: CASSLQGEDGYTF. Here the CDR3 DNA reads TGTGCCAGCAGCCTCCAGGGAGAAGATGGCTACACCTTC. Complete variable domain (other parts from reference TRBV7-9 and TRBJ1-2): DTGVSQNPRHKITKRGQNVTFRCDPISEHNRLYWYRQTLGQGPEFLTYFQNEAQLEKSRLLSDRFSAERPKGSFSTLEIQRTEQGDSAMYLCASSLQGEDGYTFGSGTRLTVV.

In this sample, this clonotype turned up many times. Written as DNA, the CDR3 is TGTGCCAGCACCCAGGGCCAACTCCGCTCTGGGGCCAACGTCCTGACTTTC. Translating it yields CASTQGQLRSGANVLTF. The chain recombines TRBV3-1 with TRBJ2-6; maybe TRBD1 (5 bases). The V end lost 7 bases, the J end lost 0 bases, and 16 bases lay between the germline ends. Germline CDR1 is LGHDT and CDR2 is YNNKEL (reference sequence). This CDR3 spans 17 amino acids.

This clonotype was observed many times. The V gene is TRBV12-3 or TRBV12-4, the J gene TRBJ1-2; 10 positions match TRBD1. The CDR3 extends over 15 amino acids. V was pared by 6 bases and J by 4 bases, with 8 bases of the junction left unmatched. DNA for the CDR3: TGTGCCAGCAGCTCCCACCGGACAGGGGGCTATGGCTACACCTTC. Translation: CASSSHRTGGYGYTF.

Details on this clonotype: Sequence at one end of the junction differs from germline and may be a read error. The genes are TRBV7-2 and TRBJ2-7; no clear D gene. This CDR3 is 14 amino acids long. Germline CDR1 reads SGHTA; CDR2 reads FQGNSA. This CDR3 is CASSVTWSSYKQYF. For the CDR3, the DNA is TGTGCCAGCAGCGTAACCTGGAGCTCCTACAAGCAGTACTTC.

This clonotype was recorded many times. This chain links TRBV27 with TRBJ1-2; 7 bases match TRBD1. Germline V lookup: CDR1 MNHEY, CDR2 SMNVEV (reference sequence). Unmatched junction bases numbered 6, after V lost 2 bases and J lost 6 bases. This CDR3 is built from 14 residues. The CDR3 DNA follows: TGTGCCAGCAGTTTACGGACAGGCCTGCATGGCTACACCTTC. Encoded protein: CASSLRTGLHGYTF.

This clonotype was observed a handful of times. The V call is TRBV6-5, the J call TRBJ1-2, with D perhaps matching TRBD1 (6 bases). The V and J ends lost 4 bases and 4 bases respectively, with 19 bases between them. The length of the CDR3 is 16 residues. Germline CDR1 and CDR2: MNHEY and SVGAGI. The DNA for the CDR3 is TGTGCCAGCAGTTGGGGGGGGGGGGGCAGGAGCTATGGCTACACCTTC. Its translation is CASSWGGGGRSYGYTF.

A remark on this clonotype: This may be a read error, as it is one base from a much larger clone. Likely a read error: the CDR3 ends without its conserved phenylalanine or tryptophan. The chain uses TRBV7-2 and TRBJ1-2; D uncertain. V was pared by 5 bases and J by 0 bases, with 7 bases between. The CDR3 spans 13 residues. Germline V gene sequence: CDR1 SGHTA, CDR2 FQGNSA. CDR3 nucleotides: TGTGCCAGCAGCCAAGTATCTAACTATGGCTACACCCTC. Translated, it gives CASSQVSNYGYTL.

In its sample, this clonotype was seen many times. The V gene is TRBV2, the J gene TRBJ2-3, with 9 nucleotides matching TRBD2. The V gene end was trimmed by 4 bases and the J gene end by 4 bases; junction bases not matched to a gene: 6. Germline CDR1 and CDR2: SNHLY and FYNNEI. The CDR3 has 15 residues. The CDR3, as DNA: TGTGCCAGCAGTGGTGGGCGGGGGGGCCCAGATACGCAGTATTTT. Translated: CASSGGRGGPDTQYF.

This clonotype was observed at least ten times. The V and J genes are TRBV10-3 and TRBJ1-1; D remains ambiguous. Germline CDR1 and CDR2: ENHRY and SYGVKD. V was trimmed by 6 bases and J by 6 bases, leaving 17 bases between them. This CDR3 comprises 14 residues. The CDR3 DNA reads as TGTGCCATCAGACCGAGTAACAGTAATCCTGAAGCTTTCTTT. Amino acids: CAIRPSNSNPEAFF.

Ten or more counts support this clonotype. The gene calls are TRBV19 and TRBJ1-5, with 7 bases that match TRBD1. V gave up 7 bases and J gave up 4 bases; unmatched junction bases: 10. Germline V gene lookup returns CDR1 LNHDA and CDR2 SQIVND (reference sequence). CDR3 size: 15 residues. This CDR3 reads CASKEAQGINQPQHF. The CDR3 nucleotides read TGTGCCAGTAAGGAAGCACAGGGGATAAATCAGCCCCAGCATTTT.

The CDR3 DNA reads as TGTGCCACCAGTGATGCCGGGACTAGCGGGGGCACAGATACGCAGTATTTT. This translates into CATSDAGTSGGTDTQYF. The chain has TRBV24-1 and TRBJ2-3; 13 positions agree with TRBD2. The CDR3 has 17 residues. The trim removed 3 bases at V and 1 base at J, leaving 3 bases unmatched. Germline-derived CDR1 and CDR2 are KGHDR and SFDVKD.